Sequencing of this T cell receptor beta chain was carried out in a study of human T cells and chemical hapten exposure. General study results and limits: Versus controls, expanded TCRs had significantly more large CDR3 similarity clusters.

This clonotype was seen a few times. The antigen is unknown. As for time point: patch test 1, 2 weeks after DPC sensitization. Sample treatment: therapeutic diphenylcyclopropenone sensitization with weekly scalp DPC. Individual cDNA molecules (in the library) carried attached unique molecular identifiers. A single record per CDR3 protein comes from TCRdb applying MiXCR to the RACE reads. The sample carries roughly 380,000 distinct CDR3 sequences, roughly 5% recorded once. The germline V and J ends were trimmed by 3 bases and 3 bases, with 9 bases remaining between them. There are 13 residues in the CDR3. Per the germline V gene, CDR1 is LNHDA and CDR2 is SQIVND (reference sequence).

This clonotype was sampled from a woman in her forties or fifties with alopecia areata. Some clones in this sample may be carry-over from other donors' samples. The material sequenced was whole blood, taken in connection with sensitization to the hapten diphenylcyclopropenone (DPC). V usage is TRBV19 and J usage is TRBJ2-7; perhaps TRBD1 as D (6 bases). The CDR3 bases are TGTGCCAGTAGTATGGGACATCTCTACGAGCAGTACTTC. It is translated as CASSMGHLYEQYF.